The 26 T cell receptor beta chains given below trace back to one sample, sequenced in a study of cytomegalovirus exposure and HLA in healthy donors. A multiplex PCR was run with 60 Vbeta primers and 13 Jbeta primers. The table came from immunoSEQ multiplex PCR; TCRdb's copy has only in-frame clones and leaves some out. In the table there are 210,000 or so clones, 80% to 90% of which are singletons. The specimen was PBMCs. These TCRs come from a young woman in good health and CMV-seronegative.

In its sample, this clone was seen a few times. Different DNA sequences within this sample yield the same CDR3. The chain's CDR3 is CASSQTPGQFNSPLHF. Written as DNA, the CDR3 is TGCGCCAGCAGCCAAACTCCGGGACAGTTCAATTCACCCCTCCACTTT. The chain uses TRBV4-3 and TRBJ1-6; 7 bases agree with TRBD1. Germline lookup yields CDR1 LGHNA and CDR2 YSLEER. There are 16 residues in the CDR3. The junction had 8 bases not matched to a gene; V was cut back by 2 bases and J by 7 bases.

The chain carries TRBV7-8 and TRBJ2-2; 10 nucleotides line up with TRBD2. This CDR3 comprises 16 residues. Per germline, CDR1 SGHVS and CDR2 FQNEAQ. Losses at the gene ends were 3 bases for V and 6 bases for J; bases not matched to a gene: 7. CDR3 DNA: TGTGCCAGCAGCTTGAGGCTAGCGGGAGTTCCCGGGGAGCTGTTTTTT. This sequence encodes CASSLRLAGVPGELFF.

V and J are TRBV27 and TRBJ2-1; 11 bases fit TRBD1. Germline V CDR1 and CDR2: MNHEY, SMNVEV (reference sequence). This CDR3 region has 23 residues. V shed 4 bases, J shed 5 bases, and the junction held 28 bases outside the gene matches. The CDR3, as DNA: TGTGCCAGCAGTTCTCTAATAAAGCCTGGACAGGGGGCGCGCCGGTCCGCGCACAATGAGCAGTTCTTC. Translating it yields CASSSLIKPGQGARRSAHNEQFF.

This chain connects TRBV9 to TRBJ1-4; the D is unclear. Germline lookup yields CDR1 SGDLS and CDR2 YYNGEE. CDR3 length: 15 amino acids. The germline V and J ends were trimmed by 3 bases and 6 bases, with 15 bases remaining between them. CDR3 bases: TGTGCCAGCAGCGCCGCCGCGCGGCAAGATGAAAAACTGTTTTTT. Translated, it gives CASSAAARQDEKLFF.

The V and J genes are TRBV29-1 and TRBJ1-1; tentatively, D is TRBD1 (5 bases). This CDR3 has 14 residues. The germline CDR1 and CDR2 sequences are SQVTM and ANQGSEA. The V end lost 7 bases, the J end lost 3 bases, and 18 bases lay between the germline ends. CDR3 protein: CSGGASGRYTEAFF. The CDR3, as DNA: TGCAGCGGCGGGGCATCCGGACGATACACTGAAGCTTTCTTT.

The chain joins TRBV19 to TRBJ2-7, with 11 positions matching TRBD2. Trimming took 6 bases from V and 4 from J; bases not matched to a gene: 2. The CDR3 runs to 13 residues. Germline V CDR1 and CDR2: LNHDA, SQIVND (reference sequence). This chain's CDR3 is CASSVAGGYEQYF. The CDR3, as DNA: TGTGCCAGTAGCGTAGCGGGAGGGTACGAGCAGTACTTC.

V and J are TRBV7-7 and TRBJ2-3, with 13 bases matching TRBD2. Germline CDR1 reads SSHAT; CDR2 reads FNYEAQ (reference sequence). Losses at the gene ends were 5 bases for V and 4 bases for J; bases not matched to a gene: 3. The CDR3 extends over 15 amino acids. The CDR3 is CASSRLAGGADTQYF. The CDR3 region has the DNA TGTGCCAGCAGCCGACTAGCGGGGGGTGCAGATACGCAGTATTTT.

The genes are TRBV4-2 and TRBJ2-7; 7 positions agree with TRBD2. This CDR3 region has 17 residues. Trimming at V came to 1 base and at J to 0 bases, leaving 9 bases not matched to a gene. Germline V CDR1 and CDR2: LGHNA, YNFKEQ. This CDR3 is CASSQVWEGRNSYEQYF. The CDR3, as DNA: TGTGCCAGCAGCCAAGTGTGGGAGGGGCGAAACTCCTACGAGCAGTACTTC.

The chain recombines TRBV11-2 with TRBJ1-1; perhaps TRBD1 as D (5 bases). The CDR3 contains 17 residues. Trimming removed 5 bases from V and 1 base from J, with 20 bases in between. From germline, CDR1 is SGHAT and CDR2 FQNNGV. The CDR3 sequence is CASSPIILTGENTEAFF. DNA of the CDR3: TGTGCCAGCAGCCCAATTATCCTTACAGGAGAGAACACTGAAGCTTTCTTT.

The J gene is TRBJ1-4, the V gene TRBV5-1; perhaps TRBD1 as D (6 bases). Germline V gene data show CDR1 as SGHRS and CDR2 as YFSETQ. V was trimmed by 2 bases and J by 10 bases, leaving 9 bases between them. The CDR3 has 12 residues. CDR3 DNA sequence: TGCGCCAGCAGCTTCAGCAGGGGAAAACTGTTTTTT. It translates to CASSFSRGKLFF.

The chain is built from TRBV27 and TRBJ1-6; D not certain. The CDR3 loop spans 14 amino acids. Germline CDR1 and CDR2: MNHEY and SMNVEV (reference sequence). V was trimmed by 7 bases and J by 2 bases, leaving 9 bases between them. CDR3 bases: TGTGCCAGCACCCGAGCGACCTATAATTCACCCCTCCACTTT. Translated: CASTRATYNSPLHF.

This chain uses TRBV9 with TRBJ2-2; D is perhaps TRBD2 (6 bases). CDR1 is SGDLS, CDR2 YYNGEE, per germline. The CDR3 spans 14 residues. V lost 2 bases to trimming and J lost 3 bases, with 8 bases between them. Written as DNA, the CDR3 is TGTGCCAGCAGCGTGACTAGTCACACCGGGGAGCTGTTTTTT. Amino acids: CASSVTSHTGELFF.

The chain couples TRBV5-5 to TRBJ1-1; D is unclear. From germline, CDR1 is SGHKS and CDR2 YYEKEE (reference sequence). Trimming cost V 5 bases and J 6 bases, with 17 bases left between them. The CDR3 is 14 amino acids. The DNA for the CDR3 is TGTGCCAGCAGTAACTCAGGCTATCTTTCTGAAGCTTTCTTT. Its protein product is CASSNSGYLSEAFF.

The chain employs TRBV16 and TRBJ2-6, with D uncertain. V gave up 1 base and J gave up 1 base, with 14 bases separating them. Germline loops: CDR1 KGHSY, CDR2 FQNENV. CDR3 length: 18 amino acids. The CDR3 is CASSQLALNPSGANVLTF. The CDR3 DNA reads as TGTGCCAGCAGCCAATTAGCACTGAATCCGTCTGGGGCCAACGTCCTGACTTTC.

The gene calls are TRBV6-5 and TRBJ2-3; perhaps TRBD2 as D (6 bases). V was shortened by 0 bases and J by 4 bases, with 14 bases between the two germline ends. This CDR3 contains 16 residues. Germline CDR1 and CDR2: MNHEY and SVGAGI. As DNA, the CDR3 is TGTGCCAGCAGTTACTCGTTCGCGGGGATGTCAGATACGCAGTATTTT. It is translated as CASSYSFAGMSDTQYF.

The chain carries TRBV27 and TRBJ2-4; D gene uncertain. Trimming took off 2 bases at V and 0 bases at J, with 14 bases between the two ends. This CDR3 has 17 amino acids. CDR1 and CDR2 (germline): MNHEY, SMNVEV (reference sequence). The CDR3 reads CASSLRRGGEAKNIQYF. The CDR3 bases are TGTGCCAGCAGTTTAAGGAGAGGCGGTGAAGCCAAAAACATTCAGTACTTC.

The chain uses TRBV4-3 and TRBJ1-3; D not resolved. Trimming removed 1 base from V and 4 bases from J, with 20 bases in between. The CDR3 runs 18 residues. CDR1 LGHNA and CDR2 YSLEER come from the germline V gene. CDR3 region: CASSQVSRGLDIGNTIYF. CDR3 DNA sequence: TGCGCCAGCAGCCAAGTTAGTCGGGGATTAGATATCGGAAACACCATATATTTT.

The chain joins TRBV14 to TRBJ2-3; TRBD1 aligns across 7 bases. This CDR3 has 14 residues. Germline assignment: CDR1 SGHDN and CDR2 FVKESK. V was pared by 5 bases and J by 4 bases, with 6 bases of the junction left unmatched. The CDR3 DNA sequence: TGTGCCAGCAGCTCAAACAGGGGTGCAGATACGCAGTATTTT. Its protein is CASSSNRGADTQYF. Full variable domain (outside the CDR3, taken from reference TRBV14 and TRBJ2-3): EAGVTQFPSHSVIEKGQTVTLRCDPISGHDNLYWYRRVMGKEIKFLLHFVKESKQDESGMPNNRFLAERTGGTYSTLKVQPAELEDSGVYFCASSSNRGADTQYFGPGTRLTVL.

The rearrangement uses TRBV2 and TRBJ1-6; no clear D gene. CDR3 size: 15 residues. Germline lookup yields CDR1 SNHLY and CDR2 FYNNEI. Trimming cost V 8 bases and J 2 bases, with 13 bases left between them. Here the CDR3 DNA reads TGTGCCAGCTCCCCGGAGGCCCCCTATAATTCACCCCTCCACTTT. Its translation: CASSPEAPYNSPLHF.

V and J are TRBV5-4 and TRBJ2-3, with D possibly TRBD2 on 6 matching bases. The CDR3 spans 16 residues. Germline values: CDR1 SGHNT, CDR2 YYREEE (reference sequence). Trimming stripped 1 base from V and 0 bases from J, with 12 bases between. The CDR3 coding sequence is TGTGCCAGCAGCTTGATCCCCGGGAGTAGCACAGATACGCAGTATTTT. Its protein product is CASSLIPGSSTDTQYF.

The chain links TRBV19 to TRBJ1-1; the match to TRBD1 covers 8 bases. This CDR3 spans 12 amino acids. V gave up 8 bases and J gave up 11 bases; unmatched junction bases: 10. The germline V gene has CDR1 LNHDA and CDR2 SQIVND (reference sequence). The CDR3 bases are TGTGCCAGTGGTCAGGGGGCGGTTCGGGCTTTCTTT. It yields the protein CASGQGAVRAFF. The full variable domain, in which reference TRBV19 and TRBJ1-1 provide the parts outside the CDR3, is DGGITQSPKYLFRKEGQNVTLSCEQNLNHDAMYWYRQDPGQGLRLIYYSQIVNDFQKGDIAEGYSVSREKKESFPLTVTSAQKNPTAFYLCASGQGAVRAFFGQGTRLTVV.

The V call is TRBV10-3, the J call TRBJ1-2; tentatively, D is TRBD1 (5 bases). The CDR3 has 13 amino acids. The V end was cut by 6 bases, the J end by 4 bases, with 12 bases between. Germline V gene sequence: CDR1 ENHRY, CDR2 SYGVKD. CDR3 residues: CAIREGTPYGYTF. The DNA for the CDR3 is TGTGCCATCAGAGAGGGGACTCCCTATGGCTACACCTTC.

This chain joins TRBV18 and TRBJ1-2; D possibly corresponds to TRBD1 (6 bases). CDR1 KGHSH and CDR2 LQKENI come from the germline V gene. V dropped 3 bases and J dropped 4 bases, with 15 bases sitting between them. The CDR3 has 15 residues. The DNA for the CDR3 is TGTGCCAGCTCACCGGCAGGGGTCCCCGGCTATGGCTACACCTTC. It yields the protein CASSPAGVPGYGYTF.

This sequence joins TRBV7-2 and TRBJ1-1, with D perhaps TRBD1 (5 bases). CDR3 length equals 15 residues. Trimming stripped 5 bases from V and 5 bases from J, with 18 bases between. Germline V gene sequence: CDR1 SGHTA, CDR2 FQGNSA. CDR3 loop: CASSPDIHRVTEAFF. CDR3 in DNA: TGTGCCAGCAGCCCGGACATCCACCGGGTAACTGAAGCTTTCTTT.

The chain employs TRBV28 and TRBJ1-2, with a weak D call TRBD1 (5 bases). CDR3 length: 16 amino acids. Trimming removed 4 bases from V and 3 bases from J, with 18 bases in between. Germline V lookup: CDR1 MDHEN, CDR2 SYDVKM. The CDR3 loop reads CASSSAAGGEDYGYTF. In nucleotides, the CDR3 is TGTGCCAGCAGTTCCGCAGCCGGGGGGGAGGACTATGGCTACACCTTC.

Only a few counts were recorded for this clone. This chain joins TRBV5-6 and TRBJ2-3, with D perhaps being TRBD1 or TRBD2 (9 bases each). The CDR3 covers 19 residues. CDR1 and CDR2 from the germline V gene are SGHDT and YYEEEE. Trimming removed 2 bases from V and 2 bases from J, with 24 bases in between. The CDR3 DNA follows: TGTGCCAGCAGCTTAGGGACAGGGCGCCTAGCGGGACACACAGATACGCAGTATTTT. It codes for CASSLGTGRLAGHTDTQYF.